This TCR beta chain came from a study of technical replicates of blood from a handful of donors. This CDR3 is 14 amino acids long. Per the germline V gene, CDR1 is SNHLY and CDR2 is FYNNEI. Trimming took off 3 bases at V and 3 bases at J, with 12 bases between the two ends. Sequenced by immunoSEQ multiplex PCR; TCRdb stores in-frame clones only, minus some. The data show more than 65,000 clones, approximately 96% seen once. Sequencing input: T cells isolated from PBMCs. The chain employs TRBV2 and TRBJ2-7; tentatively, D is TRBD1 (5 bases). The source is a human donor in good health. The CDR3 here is CASSDSGLSYEQYF. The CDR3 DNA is TGTGCCAGCAGTGATTCAGGGTTAAGCTACGAGCAGTACTTC.